Sequencing of this T cell receptor (beta chain) was carried out in a study of shared clonotypes between healthy human individuals. Study background: A donor's plate count was three for CD4 naive and three for CD4 memory; CD8 naive had two and CD8 memory one.

Study observations and caveats: Sampling covered nothing but blood. Tissue TCR repertoires likely differ from those found in blood. The expectation was that sequencing depth would affect clonotype sharing among donors. Generally, naive subsets (rather than memory subsets) showed larger estimated richness.

Turning to this clone: The target antigen is unknown.

Trimming shortened V by 0 bases and J by 1 base, and 15 bases separated the two germline ends. This CDR3 comprises 17 residues. Germline V gene lookup returns CDR1 LGHNA and CDR2 YSLEER. Naive CD8 cells lacked CD45RO and underwent positive selection for CCR7, leaving out terminally differentiated effector memory CD45RA+ cells. Profiling relied on immunoSEQ multiplex PCR, and the TCRdb table lists in-frame clones only, not all of them. This sample has millions of clones, with approximately 94% found just once. The receptor's source is a young man in good health. Some clones in this sample may be carry-over from other donors' samples. The gene calls are TRBV4-3 and TRBJ1-2; D is unresolved. Sequencing was carried out using naive CD8+ T cells from PBMCs. CDR3 amino acids: CASSQDPTLDLNYGYTF. Written as DNA, the CDR3 is TGCGCCAGCAGCCAAGATCCGACCTTAGACCTTAACTATGGCTACACCTTC.